This is a list of T cell receptor beta chains from one sample in a study of CD8+CD57+ T cells in acquired aplastic anemia. TCRdb passed the reads through MiXCR, listing each CDR3 protein once. Altogether just over 450,000 distinct CDR3 sequences are present, approximately 33% being singletons, with the ten largest covering under 0.95%. Sequences were obtained from sorted CD4+, CD8+, or CD8+CD57+ T cells (not recorded which) from PBMCs. These receptor sequences come from a human donor with aplastic anemia. Each CDR3 is given with its conserved first and last residue. The D gene is left open where the match is weak. Clone size is shown for a subset of rows, as once, few, many or a class of expanded clone.

TRBJ1-5,many,TRBV7-2,15,TRBD1,CASSSQGWDDQPQHF,TGTGCCAGCAGCTCACAGGGGTGGGATGATCAGCCCCAGCATTTT
TRBJ1-5,-,TRBV10-3,14,TRBD1,CAISGTGAGQPQHF,TGTGCCATCAGTGGGACAGGGGCGGGTCAGCCCCAGCATTTT
TRBJ1-5,-,TRBV11-1,18,-,CASSSSGANPFSYQPQHF,TGTGCCAGCAGCTCTTCCGGGGCGAATCCTTTTTCTTATCAGCCCCAGCATTTT
TRBJ2-2,many,TRBV2,13,-,CASSWENTGELFF,TGTGCCAGCAGTTGGGAGAACACCGGGGAGCTGTTTTTT
TRBJ1-1,many,TRBV7-9,14,TRBD1,CASSTRQGNTEAFF,TGTGCCAGCAGCACCCGACAGGGGAACACTGAAGCTTTCTTT
TRBJ1-6,many,TRBV19,15,TRBD1,CASSPKTGGLAPLHF,TGTGCCAGTAGTCCGAAGACAGGGGGTTTAGCACCCCTCCACTTT
TRBJ2-1,once,TRBV7-9,12,-,CASRTGHNEQFF,TGTGCCAGCCGGACTGGACACAATGAGCAGTTCTTC
TRBJ2-7,-,TRBV15,15,-,CATSSVGGPPDTQYF,TGTGCCACCAGCAGCGTAGGGGGGCCGCCGGATACGCAGTACTTC
TRBJ1-2,few,TRBV5-6,12,-,CASSLGSAGYTF,TGTGCCAGCAGCTTGGGTTCAGCCGGCTACACCTTC
TRBJ2-7,many,TRBV12-3/TRBV12-4,14,-,CASSRTLEFHEQYF,TGTGCCAGCAGCCGAACTCTCGAATTCCACGAGCAGTACTTC
TRBJ2-7,once,TRBV7-2,15,TRBD2,CASSRGLAGAYEQYF,TGTGCCAGCAGCCGGGGACTAGCGGGAGCCTACGAGCAGTACTTC
TRBJ2-2,-,TRBV20-1,13,TRBD2,CSAGTSGTGELLF,TGCAGTGCCGGGACTAGCGGAACCGGGGAGCTGCTTTTT
TRBJ2-1,-,TRBV25-1,12,-,CASSDPYNEQFF,TGTGCCAGCAGTGACCCATACAATGAGCAGTTCTTC
TRBJ2-1,-,TRBV19,14,-,CASTSAGRYNEQFF,-
TRBJ2-1,-,TRBV9,15,-,CASSAVAAPYNEQFF,TGTGCCAGCAGTGCCGTGGCAGCACCCTACAATGAGCAGTTCTTC
TRBJ2-5,-,TRBV20-1,16,TRBD2,CSARPPLAGVQETQYF,TGCAGTGCTAGGCCGCCTCTAGCGGGCGTCCAAGAGACCCAGTACTTC
TRBJ2-3,-,TRBV19,14,-,CASNPSSPVDTQYF,TGTGCCAGTAACCCAAGCTCACCAGTGGATACGCAGTATTTT
TRBJ1-5,many,TRBV2,11,-,CASSAGATQHF,TGTGCCAGCAGTGCGGGGGCGACCCAGCATTTT
TRBJ1-5,-,TRBV3-1,13,-,CASSPTSNQPQHF,TGTGCCAGCAGCCCCACTAGCAATCAGCCCCAGCATTTT
TRBJ1-5,-,TRBV19,17,-,CASRQAGVNVGNQPQHF,TGTGCCAGTAGACAAGCAGGGGTGAATGTCGGCAATCAGCCCCAGCATTTT
TRBJ2-1,many,TRBV2,13,TRBD2,CASRSGSSNEQFF,TGTGCCAGCAGAAGCGGGAGTAGCAATGAGCAGTTCTTC
TRBJ2-7,many,TRBV7-9,15,-,CASSPVGQSSYEQYF,TGTGCCAGCAGCCCGGTCGGACAGAGCTCCTACGAGCAGTACTTC
TRBJ1-4,few,TRBV15,14,-,CATGNFGQNEKLFF,TGTGCCACCGGCAATTTCGGACAGAATGAAAAACTGTTTTTT